The clone carrying this T cell receptor (beta chain) was seen a handful of times. Its antigen is unknown. The V and J ends lost 3 bases and 4 bases respectively, with 16 bases between them. The length of the CDR3 is 16 residues. Germline V gene data show CDR1 as MGHDK and CDR2 as SYGVNS. The data were obtained in a study of naive and memory T cell subsets. Sequential positive selection took CD4 T cells first, then CD8 T cells. Both TRBC1 and TRBC2 were covered by a beta constant-region primer of two equimolar oligonucleotides. The ligated cDNA underwent four PCR rounds using SP2 and nested alpha and beta constant-region primers. The cDNA 3' end received a ligated single-stranded oligonucleotide carrying the SP2 primer and a 12-nucleotide UMI. TCRdb ran MiXCR on the UMI-ligation and nested PCR reads and lists one entry per CDR3 protein. The sample includes under 150,000 distinct CDR3 sequences, approximately 20% of them seen just once.

Points from the study as a whole: Possibly reflecting memory cells re-expressing CD45RA, a few larger clonotypes occurred in naive repertoires, especially CD8. TCR abundance followed a power law differing between naive and memory subsets.

Material: naive CD8+ T cells from blood. The receptor was derived from a human donor in good health. The chain recombines TRBV25-1 with TRBJ2-1; possibly TRBD1 for D (6 bases). The CDR3 sequence is CASSDPRQVRYNEQFF. DNA for the CDR3: TGTGCCAGCAGTGACCCCCGACAGGTCCGGTACAATGAGCAGTTCTTC.